This record covers a single TCR beta chain. The data are from a study of patients and donors after allogeneic stem cell transplantation. From the RT-PCR reads, TCRdb called clonotypes with MiXCR, one entry per CDR3 protein. The sample shows some 960,000 distinct CDR3 sequences, roughly 18% of them seen only once. In germline, CDR1 is SGHDT, CDR2 YYEEEE. The CDR3 has 16 amino acids. V gave up 1 base and J gave up 0 bases; unmatched junction bases: 6. The gene calls are TRBV5-6 and TRBJ1-2; 7 nucleotides line up with TRBD1. What was sequenced was blood, either unsorted or a sorted T cell fraction (not recorded which). The source is a human donor who was either an allogeneic HSCT recipient or a stem cell or donor lymphocyte infusion donor (not recorded which). It is not recorded whose cells these are; they may come from a transplant donor. The CDR3 sequence: CASSLWGQKTNYGYTF. The CDR3 DNA follows: TGTGCCAGCAGCTTGTGGGGACAGAAGACTAACTATGGCTACACCTTC.